This TCR beta chain came from a study of T cells in Graves' hyperthyroidism and ophthalmopathy. The blood was taken when hyperthyroidism was first diagnosed, before any ophthalmopathy symptoms showed up. The sample holds many counts of this clonotype. V shed 7 bases and J shed 6 bases, with 15 bases lying between them. The CDR3 runs to 13 residues. Amplification yielded TCR beta CDR3 regions, with RNA transcripts as the source. The study used the HTBI primer set for a first-round RT-PCR of the TCR CDR3. TCRdb re-derived calls from the multiplex PCR reads in MiXCR, one entry per CDR3 protein. The sample holds about 380,000 distinct CDR3 sequences, roughly 13% seen once.

The sequence came from a man aged 25-40 years with Graves' hyperthyroidism that later progressed to Graves' ophthalmopathy. V gene TRBV12-3 or TRBV12-4 combines with J gene TRBJ1-1; D gene unclear. The specimen sequenced was blood. CDR3: CASTFKSVAEAFF. The CDR3 DNA sequence: TGTGCCAGCACCTTCAAGAGCGTGGCTGAAGCTTTCTTT.